This entry lists 28 T cell receptor beta chains sequenced from one sample in a study of T cells expressing NK-cell markers. TCRdb processed the 5' RACE reads again and assigns one entry to each CDR3 protein, with no DNA. The ten top clones account for about 3.6%, within a sample of approximately 550,000 distinct CDR3 sequences. The sequenced sample consisted of blood T cells: a sorted CD56 or NKG2C T cell subset, CD4+ or CD8+ T cells, or bulk PBMC T cells (not recorded which). The receptors stem from a man between 18 and 29 years old in good health.

The chain couples TRBV4-3 to TRBJ2-3; TCRdb indicates TRBD2, and absent DNA this call remains unverified. The V gene's germline CDR1 is LGHNA and CDR2 YSLEER. This CDR3 contains 15 residues. The CDR3 protein is CASSQSLAGGDTQYF.

The chain carries TRBV12-3 or TRBV12-4 and TRBJ2-7; TCRdb's assignment of TRBD1 cannot be checked, as there is no DNA. CDR3 length equals 13 residues. The CDR3 region is CASSTTGFNEQYF.

This chain connects TRBV12-3 or TRBV12-4 to TRBJ1-6. This CDR3 has 15 amino acids. The CDR3 spells CASSLRSSGKAPLHF.

This rearrangement joins TRBV28 to TRBJ2-3; the TCRdb call, TRBD2, lacks DNA for checking. Germline CDR1 MDHEN, CDR2 SYDVKM. CDR3 size: 17 residues. This chain's CDR3 is CASSFGVAGASTDTQYF.

The chain is built from TRBV5-1 and TRBJ1-4; the TCRdb D gene call, TRBD1, has no DNA to confirm it. The germline V gene has CDR1 SGHRS and CDR2 YFSETQ. CDR3 size: 16 residues. CDR3 protein: CASSLGATGTNEKLFF.

V and J are TRBV12-3 or TRBV12-4 and TRBJ1-3; TCRdb's D call of TRBD1 is untestable without DNA. CDR3 length: 15 residues. The CDR3 region is CASSQPGQGRDTIYF.

V is TRBV7-2 and J is TRBJ1-1; no DNA is available, so the TRBD1 call from TCRdb remains unchecked. CDR1 SGHTA and CDR2 FQGNSA come from the germline V gene. The CDR3 has 14 residues. CDR3 residues: CASSADRMNTEAFF.

The chain uses TRBV6-1 and TRBJ2-3; without DNA, the TCRdb call of TRBD2 cannot be checked. The germline V gene has CDR1 MNHNS and CDR2 SASEGT. The CDR3 is 15 residues long. CDR3 sequence: CASRARDYAQDTQYF.

V usage is TRBV29-1 and J usage is TRBJ2-1; TCRdb's D call, TRBD1, is unchecked because there is no DNA. The CDR3 covers 11 residues. Per germline, CDR1 SQVTM and CDR2 ANQGSEA. This CDR3 is CSVTGGNEQFF.

The CDR3: CASSQQGTGNTIYF. This chain uses TRBV19 with TRBJ1-3; with no DNA, the TCRdb D assignment of TRBD1 cannot be verified. The germline V gene encodes CDR1 LNHDA and CDR2 SQIVND (reference sequence). The CDR3 has 14 amino acids.

The chain couples TRBV11-2 to TRBJ2-2; as DNA is missing, the TRBD1 call by TCRdb cannot be tested. Germline V lookup: CDR1 SGHAT, CDR2 FQNNGV. This CDR3 has 16 residues. The CDR3 reads CASSRAGTGGAGELFF.

The V call is TRBV21-1, the J call TRBJ1-6; the TRBD1 assignment by TCRdb is unverifiable without DNA. TRBV21-1 represents a pseudogene. The CDR3 contains 17 residues. The CDR3 reads CASSKRRGARGNSPLHF.

V gene TRBV18 combines with J gene TRBJ1-1. CDR1 and CDR2 (germline): KGHSH, LQKENI. This CDR3 comprises 13 residues. The CDR3 sequence: CASSPSSGTEAFF. The variable domain in full, with the rest retrieved from reference TRBV18 and TRBJ1-1, is NAGVMQNPRHLVRRRGQEARLRCSPMKGHSHVYWYRQLPEEGLKFMVYLQKENIIDESGMPKERFSAEFPKEGPSILRIQQVVRGDSAAYFCASSPSSGTEAFFGQGTRLTVV.

V and J are TRBV7-8 and TRBJ2-4; there is no DNA to check the TCRdb D call of TRBD2. The CDR3 runs 13 residues. Germline loops: CDR1 SGHVS, CDR2 FQNEAQ. CDR3 in amino acids: CASGRGPLNIQYF.

The chain joins TRBV12-3 or TRBV12-4 to TRBJ2-1; TCRdb indicates TRBD1, and absent DNA this call remains unverified. The CDR3 runs 16 residues. The CDR3 region is CASRLLGTNPSNEQFF.

V is TRBV12-3 or TRBV12-4 and J is TRBJ2-3; TCRdb indicates TRBD1, and absent DNA this call remains unverified. The CDR3 extends over 16 amino acids. CDR3 amino acids: CASSTLTGMFPDTQYF.

V gene TRBV20-1 combines with J gene TRBJ1-5; the TCRdb D gene call, TRBD1, has no DNA to confirm it. CDR3 length: 15 residues. Germline CDR1 and CDR2: DFQATT and SNEGSKA (reference sequence). CDR3 in amino acids: CSARSDREWNQPQHF.

The chain carries TRBV11-2 and TRBJ2-1; TCRdb indicates TRBD1, and absent DNA this call remains unverified. Per germline, CDR1 SGHAT and CDR2 FQNNGV. This CDR3 has 17 amino acids. CDR3: CASSVQGAASSYNEQFF.

The gene calls are TRBV20-1 and TRBJ2-1. This CDR3 comprises 12 residues. Germline V gives CDR1 DFQATT, CDR2 SNEGSKA (reference sequence). CDR3: CSVSGIVDEQFF.

This sequence joins TRBV6-1 and TRBJ2-7; absent DNA, TCRdb's TRBD1 call cannot be checked. CDR3 length equals 15 residues. Germline V gene data show CDR1 as MNHNS and CDR2 as SASEGT. The CDR3 here is CASSPGQGSEYEQYF.

This chain links TRBV10-3 with TRBJ2-1; TCRdb indicates TRBD2, and absent DNA this call remains unverified. CDR1 and CDR2 from the germline V gene are ENHRY and SYGVKD. The CDR3 has 16 amino acids. CDR3 loop: CAIRPGIGGKYNEQFF.

The chain joins TRBV4-2 to TRBJ1-5; TCRdb's D gene call, TRBD1, goes unchecked for lack of DNA. The CDR3 has 15 amino acids. The V gene's germline CDR1 is LGHNA and CDR2 YNFKEQ. The CDR3 region is CASSQNRDRAQPQHF.

The V call is TRBV15, the J call TRBJ2-4; there is no DNA to check the TCRdb D call of TRBD1. The CDR3 contains 13 residues. From germline, CDR1 is LNHNV and CDR2 YYDKDF (reference sequence). Here the CDR3 reads CATSRGGWNIQYF.

V and J are TRBV7-2 and TRBJ2-1. The CDR3 is 17 amino acids. Germline V gives CDR1 SGHTA, CDR2 FQGNSA. The CDR3 sequence: CASSLSLNRNSYNEQFF.

This chain links TRBV6-2 or TRBV6-3 with TRBJ2-1; TCRdb gives TRBD1 as the D gene, but with no DNA this cannot be confirmed. Germline values: CDR1 MNHEY, CDR2 SVGEGT. The CDR3 extends over 17 amino acids. The CDR3 sequence: CASSYPIRGWVRLEQFF.

J is TRBJ1-6 and V is TRBV6-1; TCRdb's D call of TRBD1 is untestable without DNA. CDR3 length equals 13 residues. Germline V lookup: CDR1 MNHNS, CDR2 SASEGT. The CDR3 is CASSPTGNSPLHF.

This chain joins TRBV28 and TRBJ2-3; there is no DNA to check the TCRdb D call of TRBD2. Germline-derived CDR1 and CDR2 are MDHEN and SYDVKM. This CDR3 contains 15 residues. The CDR3 is CASTSATQISSPQYF. The whole variable domain, remainder taken from reference TRBV28 and TRBJ2-3, is DVKVTQSSRYLVKRTGEKVFLECVQDMDHENMFWYRQDPGLGLRLIYFSYDVKMKEKGDIPEGYSVSREKKERFSLILESASTNQTSMYLCASTSATQISSPQYFGPGTRLTVL.

The chain combines TRBV5-6 with TRBJ2-7; TCRdb's D call of TRBD1 is untestable without DNA. The CDR3 spans 13 residues. Germline V gene sequence: CDR1 SGHDT, CDR2 YYEEEE. The CDR3 is CASSLDGQHEQYF. The full variable domain, completed using reference TRBV5-6 and TRBJ2-7, is DAGVTQSPTHLIKTRGQQVTLRCSPKSGHDTVSWYQQALGQGPQFIFQYYEEEERQRGNFPDRFSGHQFPNYSSELNVNALLLGDSALYLCASSLDGQHEQYFGPGTRLTVT.